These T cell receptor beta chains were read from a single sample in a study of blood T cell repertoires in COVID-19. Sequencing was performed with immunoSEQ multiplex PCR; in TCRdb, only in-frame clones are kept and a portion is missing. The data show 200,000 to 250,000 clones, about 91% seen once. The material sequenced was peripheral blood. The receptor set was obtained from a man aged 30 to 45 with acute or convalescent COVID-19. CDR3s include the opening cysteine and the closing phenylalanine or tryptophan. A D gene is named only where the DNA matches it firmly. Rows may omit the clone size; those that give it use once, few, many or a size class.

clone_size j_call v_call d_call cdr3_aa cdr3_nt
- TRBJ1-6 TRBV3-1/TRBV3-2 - CASSQESGVNNSPLHF TGTGCCAGCAGCCAAGAATCCGGGGTTAATAATTCACCCCTCCACTTT
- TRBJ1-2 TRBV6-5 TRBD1 CASVLPGQGRDGYTF TGTGCCAGCGTATTACCGGGACAGGGTCGGGATGGCTACACCTTC
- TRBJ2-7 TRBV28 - CATTQARPSYEQYF TGTGCCACCACCCAAGCCCGCCCCTCCTACGAGCAGTACTTC
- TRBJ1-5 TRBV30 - CAWGGPSGNNQPQHF TGTGCCTGGGGGGGTCCGTCAGGGAACAATCAGCCCCAGCATTTT
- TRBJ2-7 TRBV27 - CASSRGGDEQYF TGTGCCAGCTCACGAGGGGGTGACGAGCAGTACTTC
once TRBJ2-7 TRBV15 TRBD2 CATSPTSPSGGSYEQYF TGTGCCACCAGCCCGACAAGCCCTAGCGGGGGGTCCTACGAGCAGTACTTC
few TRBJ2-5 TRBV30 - CAWSVGAETQYF TGTGCCTGGAGTGTAGGGGCAGAGACCCAGTACTTC
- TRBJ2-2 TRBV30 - CAWSTDYTGELFF TGTGCCTGGAGTACCGACTACACCGGGGAGCTGTTTTTT
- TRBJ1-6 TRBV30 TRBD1 CAWRDRGSYNSPLHF TGTGCCTGGCGGGACAGGGGCTCCTATAATTCACCCCTCCACTTT
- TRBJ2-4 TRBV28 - CASSLRELDIQYF TGTGCCAGCAGTTTAAGGGAGCTGGACATTCAGTACTTC
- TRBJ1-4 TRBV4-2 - CASSQSRGFREKLFF TGTGCCAGCAGCCAATCCAGGGGTTTCCGAGAAAAACTGTTTTTT
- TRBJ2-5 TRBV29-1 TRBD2 CSGSWREVAETQYF TGCAGCGGCTCTTGGCGGGAGGTCGCCGAGACCCAGTACTTC
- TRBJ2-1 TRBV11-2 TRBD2 CASSSGTSGILYNEQFF TGTGCCAGCAGCTCCGGGACTAGCGGGATACTCTACAATGAGCAGTTCTTC
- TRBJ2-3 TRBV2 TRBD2 CASSDNGGGTDTQYF TGTGCCAGCAGTGATAACGGGGGGGGCACAGATACGCAGTATTTT
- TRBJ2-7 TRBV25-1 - CASSSEFITEQYF TGTGCCAGCAGTAGCGAATTCATCACGGAGCAGTACTTC
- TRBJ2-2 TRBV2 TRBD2 CASSERGVHTGELFF TGTGCCAGCAGTGAGCGGGGGGTACACACCGGGGAGCTGTTTTTT
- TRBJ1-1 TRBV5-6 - CASSLGGLITEAFF TGTGCCAGCAGCTTGGGGGGGCTGATTACTGAAGCTTTCTTT
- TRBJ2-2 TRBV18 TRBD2 CASSPPGLAGNTGELFF TGTGCCAGCTCACCGCCGGGACTAGCGGGGAACACCGGGGAGCTGTTTTTT
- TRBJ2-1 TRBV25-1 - CASSFRTEQFF TGTGCCAGCAGCTTTAGGACAGAGCAGTTCTTC
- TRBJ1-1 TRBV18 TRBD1 CASSRYSGGPEAFF TGTGCCAGCTCACGATATTCAGGGGGCCCTGAAGCTTTCTTT
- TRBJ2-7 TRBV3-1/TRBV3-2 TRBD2 CASSPMASGSTEQYF TGTGCCAGCAGCCCAATGGCTAGCGGGAGTACCGAGCAGTACTTC
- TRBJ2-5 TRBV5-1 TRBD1 CASRLTGQETQYF TGCGCCAGCCGACTGACAGGGCAAGAGACCCAGTACTTC
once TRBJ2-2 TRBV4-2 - CASSREQGGELFF TGTGCCAGCAGCCGAGAGCAGGGCGGGGAGCTGTTTTTT
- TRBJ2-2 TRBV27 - CASSLKGGTGELFF TGTGCCAGCAGTTTGAAAGGGGGCACCGGGGAGCTGTTTTTT
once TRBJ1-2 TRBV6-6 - CASRTRGGIYGYTF TGTGCCAGCAGAACTCGGGGGGGCATTTATGGCTACACCTTC
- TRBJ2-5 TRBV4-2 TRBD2 CASSAGLAGRQETQYF TGTGCCAGCAGCGCGGGACTAGCGGGGCGTCAAGAGACCCAGTACTTC
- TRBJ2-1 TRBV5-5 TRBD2 CASSLTSGGPIGVDEQFF TGTGCCAGCAGCTTGACTAGCGGGGGGCCCATAGGGGTGGATGAGCAGTTCTTC